Detailed here is one T cell receptor beta chain. These data come from a study of blood T cell repertoires in COVID-19. Study in general: The origin of the acute and convalescent COVID-19 samples was the United States, Italy and Spain. PBMCs, B-cell-depleted T cells, or T cells provided the cDNA or gDNA that made up the material.

Study processing details: Amplified reference gene primers provided the basis for estimating nucleated cell counts. Some clones are missing from TCRdb's copy, which holds only in-frame ones; the method was immunoSEQ multiplex PCR. V, J and clone size are those of that table, while D and trimming were read from the DNA. Among over 85,000 clones listed, more than 85% were seen once. The source of this sequence is a man aged 50 to 60 with active or convalescent COVID-19. Sequenced sample: peripheral blood.

The DNA for the CDR3 is TGTGCCATCAGTGAGACCCGGACAGGCTACGAGCAGTACTTC. It yields the protein CAISETRTGYEQYF. This chain joins TRBV10-3 and TRBJ2-7, with TRBD1 matching over 7 bases. Trimming removed 2 bases from V and 3 bases from J; junction bases left unmatched: 4. The CDR3 length is 14 residues. The germline V gene encodes CDR1 ENHRY and CDR2 SYGVKD.